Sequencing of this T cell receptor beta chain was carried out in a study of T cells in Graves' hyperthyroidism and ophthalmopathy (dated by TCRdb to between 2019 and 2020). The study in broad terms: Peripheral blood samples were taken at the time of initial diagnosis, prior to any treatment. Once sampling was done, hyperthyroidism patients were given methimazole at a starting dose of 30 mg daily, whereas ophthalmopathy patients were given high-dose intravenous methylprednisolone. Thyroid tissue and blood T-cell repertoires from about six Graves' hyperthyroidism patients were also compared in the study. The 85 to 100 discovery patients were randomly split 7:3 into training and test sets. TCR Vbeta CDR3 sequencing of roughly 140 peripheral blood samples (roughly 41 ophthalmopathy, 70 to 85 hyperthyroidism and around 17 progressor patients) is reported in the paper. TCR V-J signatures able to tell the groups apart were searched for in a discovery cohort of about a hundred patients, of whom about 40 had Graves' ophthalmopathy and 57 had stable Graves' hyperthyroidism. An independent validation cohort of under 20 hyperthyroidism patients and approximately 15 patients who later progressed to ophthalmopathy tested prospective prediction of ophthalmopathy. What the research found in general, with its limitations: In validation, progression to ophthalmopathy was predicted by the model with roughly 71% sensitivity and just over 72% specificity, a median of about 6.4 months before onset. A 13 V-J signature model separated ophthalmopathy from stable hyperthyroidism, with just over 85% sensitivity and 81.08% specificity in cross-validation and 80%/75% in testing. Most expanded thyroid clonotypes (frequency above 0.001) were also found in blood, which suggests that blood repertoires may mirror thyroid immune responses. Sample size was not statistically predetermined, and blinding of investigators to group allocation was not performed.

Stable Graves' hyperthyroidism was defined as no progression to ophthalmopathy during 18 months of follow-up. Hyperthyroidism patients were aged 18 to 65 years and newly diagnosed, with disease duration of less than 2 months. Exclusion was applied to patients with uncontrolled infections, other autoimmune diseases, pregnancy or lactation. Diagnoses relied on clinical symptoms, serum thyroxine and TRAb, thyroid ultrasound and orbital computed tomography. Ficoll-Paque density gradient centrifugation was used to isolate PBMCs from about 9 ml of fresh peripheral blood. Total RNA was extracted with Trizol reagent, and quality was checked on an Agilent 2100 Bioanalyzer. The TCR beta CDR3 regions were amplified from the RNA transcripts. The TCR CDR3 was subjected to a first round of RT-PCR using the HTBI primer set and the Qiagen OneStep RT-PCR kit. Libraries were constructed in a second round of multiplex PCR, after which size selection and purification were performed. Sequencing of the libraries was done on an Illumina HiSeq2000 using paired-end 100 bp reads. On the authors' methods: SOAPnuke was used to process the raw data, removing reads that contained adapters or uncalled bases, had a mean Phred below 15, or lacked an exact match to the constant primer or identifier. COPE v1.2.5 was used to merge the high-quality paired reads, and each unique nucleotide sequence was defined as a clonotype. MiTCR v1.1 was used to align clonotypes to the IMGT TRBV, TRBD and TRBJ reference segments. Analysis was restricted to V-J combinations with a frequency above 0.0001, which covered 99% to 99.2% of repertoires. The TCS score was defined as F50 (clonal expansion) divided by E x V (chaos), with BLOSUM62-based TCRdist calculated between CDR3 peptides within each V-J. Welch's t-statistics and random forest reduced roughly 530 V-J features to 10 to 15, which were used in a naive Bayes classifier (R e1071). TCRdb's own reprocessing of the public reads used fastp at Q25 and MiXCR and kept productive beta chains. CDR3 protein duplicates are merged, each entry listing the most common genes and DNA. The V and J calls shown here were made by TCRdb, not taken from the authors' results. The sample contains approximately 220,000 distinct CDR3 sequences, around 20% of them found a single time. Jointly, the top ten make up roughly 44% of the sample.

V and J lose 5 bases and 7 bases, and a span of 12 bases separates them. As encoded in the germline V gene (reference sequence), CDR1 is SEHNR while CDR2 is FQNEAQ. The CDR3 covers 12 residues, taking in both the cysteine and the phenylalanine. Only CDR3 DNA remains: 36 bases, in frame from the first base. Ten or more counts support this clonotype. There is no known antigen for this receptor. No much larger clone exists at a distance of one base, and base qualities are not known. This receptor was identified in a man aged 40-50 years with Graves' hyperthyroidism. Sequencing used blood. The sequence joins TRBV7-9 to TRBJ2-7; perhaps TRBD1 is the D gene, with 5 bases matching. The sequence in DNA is TGTGCCAGCAGCCCCAGGGCCGGTGAGCAGTACTTC. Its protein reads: CASSPRAGEQYF.